This T cell receptor beta chain was recovered during a study of blood T cell repertoires in COVID-19. Study information: T cells, B-cell-depleted T cells, or PBMCs supplied cDNA or gDNA.

CDR1 and CDR2 (germline): SNHLY, FYNNEI. V lost 8 bases to trimming and J lost 0 bases; unmatched junction nucleotides: 5. The CDR3 contains 14 residues. As processed by the authors: Nucleated cell counts were estimated from reference gene primer amplification. Profiled with immunoSEQ multiplex PCR; TCRdb holds only in-frame clones, not every one. From that table come the V and J calls and clone size; the DNA was used to work out D and trimming. Among around 260,000 clones listed, more than 70% were seen once. Sequencing input: peripheral blood. The chain combines TRBV2 with TRBJ2-7, with TRBD1 identical over 9 bases. The clonotype was recovered from a woman between 50 and 59 years old with acute or convalescent COVID-19. CDR3 DNA: TGTGCCAGCTTATGGACAGGGGCCTCCTACGAGCAGTACTTC. Translating it yields CASLWTGASYEQYF.